The TCR beta chain described here comes from a study of blood T cell repertoires in COVID-19. Whole-study context: Sites in the United States, Italy and Spain provided acute and convalescent COVID-19 samples. The cDNA or gDNA used as material had been derived from T cells, B-cell-depleted T cells, or PBMCs.

Per the germline V gene, CDR1 is SGDLS and CDR2 is YYNGEE. Trimming at V came to 0 bases and at J to 5 bases, leaving 14 bases not matched to a gene. There are 17 residues in the CDR3. Original methodology: Amplification from reference gene primers served as the basis for estimated nucleated cell counts. Only in-frame clones appear in the TCRdb table, and some are missing; sequencing was by immunoSEQ multiplex PCR. V and J calls and clone size are as listed in that table; D and trimming were resolved from the DNA. Of approximately 300,000 clones listed, 80% to 90% were seen once; the top ten hold 5% to 7%.

This sequence originates from a man aged 18 to 30 who had recovered from COVID-19. Sample: peripheral blood. The chain combines TRBV9 with TRBJ2-7, with 7 bases aligning to TRBD2. The CDR3 region has the DNA TGTGCCAGCAGCGTAGCTCAAGGCTCTGCGGCGGGAGACGAGCAGTACTTC. This translates into CASSVAQGSAAGDEQYF.